This TCR beta chain was observed in a study of T cells in Graves' hyperthyroidism and ophthalmopathy. The study's findings and limits: The model forecast ophthalmopathy, anticipating it by a median roughly 6.5 months before onset.

The table lists this clonotype with many counts. The antigen remains unidentified. RNA transcripts yielded amplified TCR beta CDR3 regions. Using the HTBI primer set, a first-round RT-PCR was run on the TCR CDR3. TCRdb passed the multiplex PCR reads through MiXCR, listing each CDR3 protein once. The sample lists some 350,000 distinct CDR3 sequences, about a fifth occurring once. Source material: blood. The clonotype comes from a woman between 18 and 30 years old with Graves' hyperthyroidism.

The CDR3 protein is CSASSPGTEAFF. CDR3 sequence (DNA): TGCAGTGCTAGTAGCCCGGGGACGGAAGCTTTCTTT. V usage is TRBV20-1 and J usage is TRBJ1-1; TRBD1 might be the D (5 bases). From germline, CDR1 is DFQATT and CDR2 SNEGSKA (reference sequence). V gave up 3 bases and J gave up 8 bases, with 13 bases separating them. The CDR3 sequence is 12 residues long.